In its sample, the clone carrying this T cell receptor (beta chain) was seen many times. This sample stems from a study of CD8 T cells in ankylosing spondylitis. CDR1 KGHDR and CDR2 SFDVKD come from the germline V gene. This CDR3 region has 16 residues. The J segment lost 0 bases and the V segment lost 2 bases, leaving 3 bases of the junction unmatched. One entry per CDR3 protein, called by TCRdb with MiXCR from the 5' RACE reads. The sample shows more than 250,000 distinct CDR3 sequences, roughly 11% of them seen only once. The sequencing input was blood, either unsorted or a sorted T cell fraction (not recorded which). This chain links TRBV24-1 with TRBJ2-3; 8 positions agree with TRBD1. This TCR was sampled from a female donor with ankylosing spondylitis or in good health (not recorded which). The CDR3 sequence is CATSDYTGGSTDTQYF. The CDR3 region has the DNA TGTGCCACCAGTGATTATACAGGGGGAAGCACAGATACGCAGTATTTT.